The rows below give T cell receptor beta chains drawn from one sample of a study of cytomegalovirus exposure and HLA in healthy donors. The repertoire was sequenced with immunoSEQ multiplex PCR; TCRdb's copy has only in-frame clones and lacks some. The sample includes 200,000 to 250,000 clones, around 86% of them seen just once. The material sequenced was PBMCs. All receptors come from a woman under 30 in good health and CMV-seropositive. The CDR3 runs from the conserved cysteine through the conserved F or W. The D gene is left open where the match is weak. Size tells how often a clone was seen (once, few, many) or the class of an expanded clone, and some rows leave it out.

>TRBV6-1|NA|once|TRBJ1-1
CASSGGRVYTEAFF
TGTGCCAGCAGTGGGGGCAGAGTGTACACTGAAGCTTTCTTT
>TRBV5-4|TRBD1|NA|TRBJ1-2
CASWGQDRSAYGYTF
TGTGCCAGCTGGGGACAGGATAGATCAGCCTATGGCTACACCTTC
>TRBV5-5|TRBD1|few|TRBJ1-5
CASSVDRDNQPQHF
TGTGCCAGCAGCGTAGACAGGGACAATCAGCCCCAGCATTTT
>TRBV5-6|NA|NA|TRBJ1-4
CASSSTGNEKLFF
TGTGCCAGCAGTTCGACGGGGAATGAAAAACTGTTTTTT
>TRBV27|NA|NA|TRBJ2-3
CASSHLPDTQYF
TGTGCCAGCAGTCACTTACCAGATACGCAGTATTTT
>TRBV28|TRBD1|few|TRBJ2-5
CASSYREGAEETQYF
TGTGCCAGCAGTTACCGTGAGGGGGCCGAGGAGACCCAGTACTTC
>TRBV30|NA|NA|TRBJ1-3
CAWSGRRLTGNTIYF
TGTGCCTGGAGTGGGCGCAGGCTAACGGGAAACACCATATATTTT
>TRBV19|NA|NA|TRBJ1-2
CASSIMSRNYGYTF
TGTGCCAGTAGTATCATGTCCAGGAACTATGGCTACACCTTC
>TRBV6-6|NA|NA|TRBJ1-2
CASSSLTGYGYTF
TGTGCCAGCAGTTCCCTTACAGGGTATGGCTACACCTTC
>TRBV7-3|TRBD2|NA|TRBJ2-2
CASSTGLAGVAGELFF
TGTGCCAGCAGTACGGGACTAGCGGGAGTAGCCGGGGAGCTGTTTTTT
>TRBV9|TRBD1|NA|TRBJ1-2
CASSVVAGGNYGYTF
TGTGCCAGCAGCGTAGTGGCAGGGGGCAACTATGGCTACACCTTC
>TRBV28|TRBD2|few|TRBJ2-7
CASTIAGGPYEQYF
TGTGCCAGCACGATAGCGGGAGGGCCCTACGAGCAGTACTTC
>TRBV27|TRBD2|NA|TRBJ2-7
CASSWSGSSYEQYF
TGTGCCAGCAGTTGGAGCGGGAGCTCCTACGAGCAGTACTTC
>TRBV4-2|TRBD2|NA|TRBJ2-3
CASSPQAGRYTDTQYF
TGTGCCAGCAGCCCACAAGCGGGAAGATACACAGATACGCAGTATTTT
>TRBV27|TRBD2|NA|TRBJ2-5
CASRRVLATQETQYF
TGTGCCAGCAGACGAGTACTAGCGACCCAAGAGACCCAGTACTTC
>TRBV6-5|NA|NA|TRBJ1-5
CASSLTGFGNQPQHF
TGTGCCAGCAGCCTAACAGGCTTTGGCAATCAGCCCCAGCATTTT
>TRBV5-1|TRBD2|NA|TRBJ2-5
CASRGLTGGETQYF
TGCGCCAGCAGGGGGCTGACGGGAGGAGAGACCCAGTACTTC
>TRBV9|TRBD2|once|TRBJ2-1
CASSAITSGAYNEQFF
TGTGCCAGCAGCGCCATAACTAGCGGGGCGTACAATGAGCAGTTCTTC
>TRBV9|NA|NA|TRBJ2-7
CASSVEGGGPSYEQYF
TGTGCCAGCAGCGTAGAGGGGGGAGGGCCTTCCTACGAGCAGTACTTC
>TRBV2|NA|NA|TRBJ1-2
CASSEAAQVYGYTF
TGTGCCAGCAGTGAAGCAGCACAGGTCTATGGCTACACCTTC
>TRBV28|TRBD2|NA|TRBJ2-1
CASSARGLEYNEQFF
TGTGCCAGCAGTGCTCGCGGACTAGAATACAATGAGCAGTTCTTC
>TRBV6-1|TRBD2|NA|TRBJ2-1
CASSGTSGLNEQFF
TGTGCCAGCAGTGGTACTAGCGGGTTAAATGAGCAGTTCTTC
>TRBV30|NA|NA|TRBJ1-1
CAWSVSGATEAFF
TGTGCCTGGAGTGTCTCAGGGGCCACTGAAGCTTTCTTT
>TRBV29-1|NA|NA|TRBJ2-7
CSVEMALTYEQYF
TGCAGCGTTGAAATGGCCTTAACCTACGAGCAGTACTTC
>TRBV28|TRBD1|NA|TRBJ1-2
CASSLGQGNYGYTF
TGTGCCAGCAGTTTGGGACAGGGGAACTATGGCTACACCTTC
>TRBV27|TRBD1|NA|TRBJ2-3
CASSPRTGPGTDTQYF
TGTGCCAGCAGTCCACGGACAGGGCCTGGTACAGATACGCAGTATTTT
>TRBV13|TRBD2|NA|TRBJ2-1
CASIGTSGTYNEQFF
TGTGCCAGTATCGGGACTAGCGGAACTTACAATGAGCAGTTCTTC
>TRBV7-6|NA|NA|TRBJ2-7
CASSLEAGETYEQYF
TGTGCCAGCAGCTTAGAGGCAGGGGAAACCTACGAGCAGTACTTC
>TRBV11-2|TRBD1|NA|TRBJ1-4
CASSQGQGATNEKLFF
TGTGCCAGCAGCCAGGGACAGGGTGCAACTAATGAAAAACTGTTTTTT
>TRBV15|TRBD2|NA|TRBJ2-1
CATSTSGNTNEQFF
TGTGCCACCAGCACTAGCGGAAACACTAATGAGCAGTTCTTC
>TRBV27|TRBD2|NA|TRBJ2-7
CASSFGEGPYEQYF
TGTGCCAGCAGTTTCGGGGAGGGCCCCTACGAGCAGTACTTC
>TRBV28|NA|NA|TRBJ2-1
CASSLFGGLTEDNEQFF
TGTGCCAGCAGTTTATTTGGCGGGCTTACGGAGGACAATGAGCAGTTCTTC
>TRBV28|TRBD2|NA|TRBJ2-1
CASRGDPGGREREQFF
TGTGCCAGCAGGGGGGATCCTGGCGGGAGGGAACGTGAGCAGTTCTTC
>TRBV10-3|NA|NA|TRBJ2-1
CAIRADMNEQFF
TGTGCCATCAGGGCTGACATGAATGAGCAGTTCTTC
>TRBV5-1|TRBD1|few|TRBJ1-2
CASSPIGGLGYTF
TGCGCCAGCAGCCCAATAGGGGGCTTGGGCTACACCTTC
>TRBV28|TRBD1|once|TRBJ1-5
CASSPGDRGNQPQHF
TGTGCCAGCAGTCCGGGAGACAGGGGCAATCAGCCCCAGCATTTT